The 29 T cell receptor beta chains below were found in one sample sequenced in a study of a mutant IDH1 vaccine in newly diagnosed glioma. Sequenced by immunoSEQ multiplex PCR; TCRdb stores in-frame clones only, minus some. Altogether approximately 82,000 clones are present, 65% to 90% being singletons, with the ten largest covering 2% to 2.5%. Indicated time point: week 23, last vaccination. Vaccination comprised doses that each held 300 ug of mutant IDH1 20-mer peptide, plus topical imiquimod. These receptors' targets are unknown. The sample was PBMCs, taken from a glioma patient whose treatment included an IDH1 peptide vaccine. The receptors originated from a man aged 30 to 39 with glioma. Some clones in this sample may be carry-over from other donors' samples.

The chain carries TRBV18 and TRBJ2-2; 7 bases are shared with TRBD1. Trimming removed 1 base from V and 2 bases from J; junction bases left unmatched: 4. Germline assignment: CDR1 KGHSH and CDR2 LQKENI. The CDR3 totals 16 residues. The CDR3 region is CASSPRGQINTGELFF. CDR3 sequence (DNA): TGTGCCAGCTCACCACGGGGACAGATAAACACCGGGGAGCTGTTTTTT.

The J gene is TRBJ1-5, the V gene TRBV6-6; 7 positions agree with TRBD1. CDR1 and CDR2 (germline): MNHNY, SVGAGI (reference sequence). The CDR3 extends over 15 amino acids. Germline trimming cut 6 bases from V and 0 bases from J; bases unmatched to any gene: 5. CDR3 bases: TGTGCCAGCAGACCCGGGACAGCTAGCAATCAGCCCCAGCATTTT. Amino acid sequence: CASRPGTASNQPQHF.

V and J are TRBV19 and TRBJ1-2; the match to TRBD1 covers 9 bases. With V trimmed by 5 bases and J by 8 bases, 12 bases remained unmatched. Germline V gene sequence: CDR1 LNHDA, CDR2 SQIVND (reference sequence). The CDR3 length is 15 residues. The CDR3 region has the DNA TGTGCCAGTAGTTCAAATTCCGGGACAGGGATCGGCTACACCTTC. Its protein product is CASSSNSGTGIGYTF.

This chain uses TRBV27 with TRBJ1-1, with TRBD1 as a possible D gene (5 bases). The V gene lost 0 bases and the J gene lost 1 base, with 15 bases spanning the gap. The CDR3 length is 17 residues. Germline CDR1 is MNHEY and CDR2 is SMNVEV (reference sequence). The CDR3: CASSLSGLPAGNTEAFF. CDR3 in DNA: TGTGCCAGCAGTTTATCGGGACTGCCGGCGGGGAACACTGAAGCTTTCTTT.

The chain is built from TRBV28 and TRBJ1-1; D possibly corresponds to TRBD1 (6 bases). This CDR3 is 12 amino acids long. The ends were cut back, 6 bases at V and 7 bases at J, with 12 bases in the middle. Germline V gene lookup returns CDR1 MDHEN and CDR2 SYDVKM. Here the CDR3 reads CASRQDSHEAFF. The DNA for the CDR3 is TGTGCCAGCAGGCAGGACAGCCATGAAGCTTTCTTT.

The gene calls are TRBV10-3 and TRBJ2-2; D might be TRBD2 (5 bases). V lost 0 bases to trimming and J lost 6 bases, with 14 bases between them. The germline gives CDR1 ENHRY, CDR2 SYGVKD. The CDR3 covers 16 residues. The CDR3 nucleotides read TGTGCCATCAGTGAGTCCCATATGGACGGGGCCGGGGAGCTGTTTTTT. It specifies CAISESHMDGAGELFF.

The gene calls are TRBV29-1 and TRBJ1-5; D is possibly TRBD1 (5 bases). CDR1 is SQVTM and CDR2 is ANQGSEA in the germline V gene. Trimming cost V 4 bases and J 1 base, with 11 bases left between them. This CDR3 has 14 residues. The CDR3 is CSVVLNRSNQPQHF. The DNA for the CDR3 is TGCAGCGTTGTTCTAAACAGGAGCAATCAGCCCCAGCATTTT.

The sample holds a few counts of this clone. This chain uses TRBV27 with TRBJ1-2; TRBD1 agrees at 11 bases. The ends lost 4 bases at V and 5 bases at J; junction bases unmatched: 3. Germline CDR1 MNHEY, CDR2 SMNVEV (reference sequence). The CDR3 loop spans 14 amino acids. CDR3 amino acids: CASSSRDRGYGYTF. For the CDR3, the DNA is TGTGCCAGCAGTTCCCGGGACAGGGGGTATGGCTACACCTTC.

The chain couples TRBV6-1 to TRBJ2-5; 8 positions agree with TRBD2. Germline lookup yields CDR1 MNHNS and CDR2 SASEGT. The CDR3 loop spans 14 amino acids. V lost 7 bases to trimming and J lost 6 bases; unmatched junction nucleotides: 10. As DNA, the CDR3 is TGTGCCAGCACCCGAAGCGGGAGTCCCCAGACCCAGTACTTC. This codes for CASTRSGSPQTQYF.

This chain links TRBV7-9 with TRBJ2-5, with TRBD2 matching 7 bases. V dropped 10 bases and J dropped 4; count of bases not matched to a gene: 6. Per germline, CDR1 SEHNR and CDR2 FQNEAQ (reference sequence). There are 12 residues in the CDR3. CDR3 nucleotides: TGTGCCACCACAGCGGGGAGAGAGACCCAGTACTTC. Translated, it gives CATTAGRETQYF. Variable domain in full (rest from reference TRBV7-9 and TRBJ2-5): DTGVSQNPRHKITKRGQNVTFRCDPISEHNRLYWYRQTLGQGPEFLTYFQNEAQLEKSRLLSDRFSAERPKGSFSTLEIQRTEQGDSAMYLCATTAGRETQYFGPGTRLLVL.

J is TRBJ1-1 and V is TRBV19; D not certain. V lost 0 bases and J lost 4, with 9 bases in between. The CDR3 sequence is 14 residues long. Per germline, CDR1 LNHDA and CDR2 SQIVND (reference sequence). The CDR3 region is CASSIDGEGTEAFF. The CDR3 nucleotides read TGTGCCAGTAGTATAGACGGGGAGGGCACTGAAGCTTTCTTT.

The genes are TRBV5-1 and TRBJ1-6, with no clear D. CDR3 length: 14 amino acids. Looked up from germline, CDR1 is SGHRS and CDR2 is YFSETQ. V was pared by 0 bases and J by 5 bases, with 6 bases between. CDR3 region: CASSLDRNNSPLHF. The DNA of the CDR3 is TGCGCCAGCAGCTTGGACAGAAATAATTCACCCCTCCACTTT.

V is TRBV6-1 and J is TRBJ1-1; D is undetermined. This CDR3 spans 13 amino acids. Germline V gene data show CDR1 as MNHNS and CDR2 as SASEGT. Trimming pared 0 bases from V and 5 bases from J, leaving 7 bases between. The CDR3 region has the DNA TGTGCCAGCAGTGAAGCGGGAGGGACTGAAGCTTTCTTT. Translation gives CASSEAGGTEAFF.

The chain recombines TRBV9 with TRBJ2-4; D is possibly TRBD1 (5 bases). The CDR3 extends over 15 amino acids. CDR1 is SGDLS, CDR2 YYNGEE, per germline. Trimming shortened V by 0 bases and J by 4 bases, and 11 bases separated the two germline ends. The CDR3 loop reads CASSVEGAGKNIQYF. The CDR3 nucleotides are TGTGCCAGCAGCGTAGAGGGCGCAGGGAAAAACATTCAGTACTTC.

In DNA, the CDR3 is TGTGCCAGCAGCTTAGCCCACAACACCGGGGAGCTGTTTTTT. Translation gives CASSLAHNTGELFF. The chain uses TRBV7-6 and TRBJ2-2, with D hard to call. V lost 0 bases and J lost 2, with 4 bases in between. The germline gives CDR1 SGHVS, CDR2 FNYEAQ. This CDR3 has 14 amino acids.

This chain links TRBV9 with TRBJ1-2, with D unclear. Germline V gene sequence: CDR1 SGDLS, CDR2 YYNGEE. This CDR3 contains 13 residues. Trimming took off 0 bases at V and 1 base at J, with 4 bases between the two ends. CDR3 residues: CASSVEYNYGYTF. The CDR3, as DNA: TGTGCCAGCAGCGTAGAGTATAACTATGGCTACACCTTC.

The genes are TRBV10-3 and TRBJ1-6; no definite D call. The CDR3 extends over 15 amino acids. Trimming pared 0 bases from V and 10 bases from J, leaving 13 bases between. Germline-derived CDR1 and CDR2 are ENHRY and SYGVKD. The CDR3 is CAISESVGRRSPLHF. CDR3 DNA sequence: TGTGCCATCAGTGAGTCAGTGGGGAGGCGATCACCCCTCCACTTT.

V usage is TRBV19 and J usage is TRBJ2-7, with D hard to call. The CDR3 has 14 amino acids. Trimming stripped 11 bases from V and 5 bases from J, with 22 bases between. CDR1 and CDR2 from the germline V gene are LNHDA and SQIVND (reference sequence). The CDR3 protein is CASSPGPGDHEQYF. CDR3 DNA sequence: TGTGCCTCCTCCCCAGGACCCGGAGACCACGAGCAGTACTTC.

This sequence joins TRBV29-1 and TRBJ2-1; 11 bases align to TRBD2. Trimming at V came to 7 bases and at J to 5 bases, leaving 4 bases not matched to a gene. This CDR3 spans 13 amino acids. Germline loops: CDR1 SQVTM, CDR2 ANQGSEA. CDR3 residues: CSAGTSGNNEQFF. DNA for the CDR3: TGCAGCGCTGGGACTAGCGGAAACAATGAGCAGTTCTTC.

This clone was observed a single time. The J gene is TRBJ1-2, the V gene TRBV19, with TRBD1 matching 9 bases. The V segment lost 7 bases and the J segment 4 bases; nucleotides outside the gene matches: 10. The germline V gene has CDR1 LNHDA and CDR2 SQIVND (reference sequence). The CDR3 loop spans 15 amino acids. CDR3 residues: CASNEQGAVGYGYTF. For the CDR3, the DNA is TGTGCCAGTAACGAACAGGGGGCCGTGGGCTATGGCTACACCTTC.

The chain links TRBV30 to TRBJ2-2, with D hard to call. Between the trimmed V and J ends, which lost 0 bases and 1 base, there was a span of 6 bases. The CDR3 contains 14 residues. CDR1 GTSNPN and CDR2 SVGIG come from the germline V gene (reference sequence). The CDR3 DNA sequence: TGTGCCTGGAGTGTAGGCAGGAACACCGGGGAGCTGTTTTTT. It specifies CAWSVGRNTGELFF.

The V gene is TRBV4-1, the J gene TRBJ2-6; D not resolved. The V end lost 1 base, the J end lost 0 bases, and 13 bases lay between the germline ends. Germline lookup yields CDR1 MGHRA and CDR2 YSYEKL. The CDR3 extends over 18 amino acids. The CDR3 spells CASSQVLDVSSGANVLTF. CDR3 in DNA: TGCGCCAGCAGCCAAGTTCTGGACGTATCCTCTGGGGCCAACGTCCTGACTTTC.

This rearrangement joins TRBV6-6 to TRBJ2-4; a possible D gene is TRBD1 (5 bases). Trimming removed 3 bases at V and 13 bases at J, with 16 bases between. The CDR3 is 13 residues long. Germline V CDR1 and CDR2: MNHNY, SVGAGI (reference sequence). CDR3 nucleotides: TGTGCCAGCAGTTATTATATAAGGGGTCCCCAGTACTTC. It specifies CASSYYIRGPQYF.

V is TRBV4-1 and J is TRBJ2-2, with TRBD2 matching 7 bases. CDR3 length: 17 amino acids. J gave up 7 bases and V 0 bases, and 11 bases lay outside the gene matches. Germline V gene data show CDR1 as MGHRA and CDR2 as YSYEKL. Written as DNA, the CDR3 is TGCGCCAGCAGCCAAGATTGGCTATTGGCTAGCGGCGGGGAGCTGTTTTTT. Translation gives CASSQDWLLASGGELFF.

V usage is TRBV6-5 and J usage is TRBJ1-2, with 9 bases aligning to TRBD1. V trimming: 7 bases; J trimming: 9 bases; junction bases outside the gene matches: 6. This CDR3 comprises 12 residues. Germline V gene data show CDR1 as MNHEY and CDR2 as SVGAGI. This CDR3 reads CASNRQGGRYTF. CDR3 DNA sequence: TGTGCCAGCAATCGACAGGGGGGCCGCTACACCTTC.

The chain links TRBV30 to TRBJ2-2; 7 positions match TRBD1. Unmatched junction bases numbered 9, after V lost 7 bases and J lost 1 base. The CDR3 contains 15 residues. Germline lookup yields CDR1 GTSNPN and CDR2 SVGIG (reference sequence). The CDR3 protein is CALNRGLGNTGELFF. Here the CDR3 DNA reads TGTGCCTTAAATAGGGGGCTCGGGAACACCGGGGAGCTGTTTTTT.

This chain links TRBV14 with TRBJ1-2; D is unresolved. V was pared by 0 bases and J by 8 bases, with 10 bases between. CDR3 length: 13 residues. The germline V gene has CDR1 SGHDN and CDR2 FVKESK. The CDR3 bases are TGTGCCAGCAGCCAAGATGTAGGACGCGGCTACACCTTC. Its translation: CASSQDVGRGYTF. The full variable domain, its missing parts supplied by reference TRBV14 and TRBJ1-2, is EAGVTQFPSHSVIEKGQTVTLRCDPISGHDNLYWYRRVMGKEIKFLLHFVKESKQDESGMPNNRFLAERTGGTYSTLKVQPAELEDSGVYFCASSQDVGRGYTFGSGTRLTVV.

The chain uses TRBV29-1 and TRBJ2-1, with 9 bases that match TRBD2. Germline CDR1 and CDR2: SQVTM and ANQGSEA. Trimming at V came to 6 bases and at J to 12 bases, leaving 18 bases not matched to a gene. This CDR3 is built from 15 residues. The CDR3 protein is CSVERRLAGSKWQFF. The CDR3 DNA follows: TGCAGCGTCGAACGGAGGCTAGCGGGATCAAAGTGGCAGTTCTTC.

This clone was picked up a small number of times. The chain has TRBV19 and TRBJ1-5, with TRBD1 matching over 7 bases. The CDR3 spans 14 residues. V dropped 8 bases and J dropped 1; count of bases not matched to a gene: 5. The germline CDR1 and CDR2 sequences are LNHDA and SQIVND (reference sequence). The CDR3 reads CASGGGGSNQPQHF. As DNA, the CDR3 is TGTGCCAGTGGAGGGGGCGGAAGCAATCAGCCCCAGCATTTT. Based on the CDR3 plus reference TRBV19 and TRBJ1-5, the full variable domain is DGGITQSPKYLFRKEGQNVTLSCEQNLNHDAMYWYRQDPGQGLRLIYYSQIVNDFQKGDIAEGYSVSREKKESFPLTVTSAQKNPTAFYLCASGGGGSNQPQHFGDGTRLSIL.